One and the same sample provided the 31 T cell receptor delta chains below, sequenced in a study of γδ T cells in repeated Plasmodium falciparum infection. Bulk repertoires came from Vgamma9/Vdelta2+ or Vdelta2-negative gammadelta T cells flow-sorted from PBMC. TCRdb re-called the multiplex PCR reads through CATT. Of over 90,000 delta-chain clones in the sample, 0.8% to 1% were seen once. The sequencing sample was made of gamma-delta T cells from blood. These receptor sequences come from a pool of human donors (malaria-infected and uninfected, not separated).

A word on this clone: The likely explanation is a read error, given a far larger clone one base away. Other DNA sequences in the sample encode the same CDR3. The rearrangement uses TRDV2 and TRDJ1; 9 bases line up with TRDD3. No J segment appears in TCRdb, so it was assigned here by matching the sequence to germline. Trimming took 6 bases from V and 0 from J; bases not matched to a gene: 7. CDR1 is GEAIGNYY and CDR2 is EKD in the germline V gene. The CDR3 length is 15 residues. The CDR3 sequence: CACRTGGYHTDKLIF. The CDR3 DNA is TGTGCCTGTCGTACGGGGGGATACCACACCGATAAACTCATCTTT.

This clone was seen a handful of times. TCRdb's listed protein matches a much larger clone and diverges from this DNA's translation at residue 4, likely through a read error; the protein shown comes from the DNA. The chain has TRDV2 and TRDJ1; 9 bases are a match to TRDD3. The J gene was missing in TCRdb and was found by matching the end of the DNA to germline. The germline V gene has CDR1 GEAIGNYY and CDR2 EKD. Trimming at V came to 7 bases and at J to 0 bases, leaving 20 bases not matched to a gene. The CDR3 loop spans 19 amino acids. Here the CDR3 reads CAWRPPSTGGNKYTDKLIF. CDR3 DNA sequence: TGTGCCTGGAGACCCCCTTCAACTGGGGGAAACAAGTACACCGATAAACTCATCTTT.

J is TRDJ1 and V is TRDV2; TRDD3 agrees at 9 bases. TCRdb is silent on the J gene; assignment here came from matching the DNA to germline. CDR1 and CDR2 from the germline V gene are GEAIGNYY and EKD. V lost 2 bases and J lost 3; bases outside the gene matches: 21. The CDR3 has 20 amino acids. CDR3 residues: CACDILTANLLGEGSDKLIF. The CDR3 DNA reads as TGTGCCTGTGACATTCTAACTGCCAACCTACTGGGGGAAGGGTCCGATAAACTCATCTTT.

As to this clone: TCRdb's entry gives the protein of a much larger clone, which mismatches this DNA's translation at residue 10, likely from a read error; the protein reported here is translated from the DNA. The V and J genes are TRDV2 and TRDJ1, with D possibly being TRDD2 (6 bases). The J gene, not given by TCRdb, was assigned here from a germline match of the nucleotide sequence. The CDR3 covers 19 residues. Germline V CDR1 and CDR2: GEAIGNYY, EKD. V was clipped by 1 base and J by 0 bases, with 23 bases between them. Written as DNA, the CDR3 is TGTGCCTGTGACACGGGATCCTACACTAGGCTACTTTACACCGATAAACTCATCTTT. Its protein product is CACDTGSYTRLLYTDKLIF.

Concerning this clone: This sequence is one base from a far larger clone and is likely a read error. The rearrangement joins TRDV1 to TRDJ1, with 8 bases lining up with TRDD3. TCRdb leaves out the J gene; it was filled in here by matching the DNA to germline. Trimming took 3 bases from V and 0 from J; bases not matched to a gene: 15. CDR1 and CDR2 from the germline V gene are TSWWSYY and QGS. CDR3 size: 19 residues. The chain's CDR3 is CALGDPLLILGEYTDKLIF. DNA for the CDR3: TGTGCTCTTGGGGACCCTCTCCTAATTCTGGGGGAGTACACCGATAAACTCATCTTT.

This clone was observed a handful of times. TCRdb has a much larger clone's protein, which differs at residue 18 from the translation of this DNA, likely because of a read error; what is shown is the protein translated from the DNA. This chain uses TRDV2 with TRDJ3, with 12 bases identical to TRDD3. In the absence of a J gene in TCRdb, the DNA was matched to germline to assign it here. This CDR3 region has 21 residues. Looked up from germline, CDR1 is GEAIGNYY and CDR2 is EKD. CDR3 residues: CACDTASLLGDTTWDTRKMFF. The CDR3 coding sequence is TGTGCCTGTGACACCGCGTCCCTACTGGGGGATACCACCTGGGACACCCGAAAGATGTTTTTC.

The table lists this clone with many counts. Only one base separates this from a far larger clonotype, so it likely reflects a read error. The same CDR3 can be traced to other DNA sequences in this sample. DNA of the CDR3: TGTGCCTGTGATCAAATGGCCTTCCCGGGGGACGGGAGCGATAAACTCATCTTT. Translation: CACDQMAFPGDGSDKLIF. The chain is built from TRDV2 and TRDJ1, with D perhaps assigned TRDD2 or TRDD3 (6 bases each). No J segment appears in TCRdb, so it was assigned here by matching the sequence to germline. V was shortened by 4 bases and J by 4 bases, with 27 bases between the two germline ends. This CDR3 contains 18 residues. The germline gives CDR1 GEAIGNYY, CDR2 EKD.

There are a few counts of this clone. TCRdb has a much larger clone's protein, which differs at residue 18 from the translation of this DNA, likely because of a read error; what is shown is the protein translated from the DNA. The chain couples TRDV2 to TRDJ1; the match to TRDD3 covers 8 bases. Germline CDR1 and CDR2: GEAIGNYY and EKD. The CDR3 consists of 19 residues. CDR3 DNA: TGTGCCTGTGACACCCATGTGGTGGGGGATCCCCCGTACACCGATAAACTCACCTTT. The encoded protein is CACDTHVVGDPPYTDKLTF.

About this clone itself: TCRdb lists the protein of a much larger clone for this DNA, which differs at residue 5, so this is likely a read error; the protein given here is translated from the DNA itself. This rearrangement joins TRDV1 to TRDJ1; D possibly corresponds to TRDD3 (5 bases). The J gene, left out of TCRdb, was set here by checking the DNA against germline. The V gene lost 4 bases and the J gene lost 3 bases, with 36 bases spanning the gap. This CDR3 is 22 amino acids long. The germline gives CDR1 TSWWSYY, CDR2 QGS. The CDR3 sequence is CALGGPPDSTGTRPILADKLIF. CDR3 in DNA: TGTGCTCTTGGGGGACCCCCGGATTCCACGGGGACTAGGCCGATTTTGGCCGATAAACTCATCTTT.

This clone was detected many times. The chain employs TRDV2 and TRDJ1, with 9 bases identical to TRDD3. The CDR3 has 19 residues. Germline values: CDR1 GEAIGNYY, CDR2 EKD. The ends lost 0 bases at V and 0 bases at J; junction bases unmatched: 13. The CDR3 region is CACDTVDLSGGFYTDKLIF. The CDR3 DNA sequence: TGTGCCTGTGACACCGTAGACTTGTCTGGGGGATTTTACACCGATAAACTCATCTTT.

As for this clone: TCRdb lists the protein of a much larger clone for this DNA, which differs at residue 14, so this is likely a read error; the protein given here is translated from the DNA itself. The V and J genes are TRDV2 and TRDJ1; TRDD3 aligns across 8 bases. TCRdb offers no J gene call, so here the DNA was matched to germline to obtain one. This CDR3 spans 17 amino acids. Germline V lookup: CDR1 GEAIGNYY, CDR2 EKD. The CDR3, as DNA: TGTGCCTGTGATACCGTACTGGGGGCGACGCAAACCGATAGACTCATCTTT. Protein: CACDTVLGATQTDRLIF.

A few counts support this clone. A read error likely explains why the TCRdb protein, taken from a much larger clone, differs from this DNA's translation at residue 11; the protein shown is translated from the DNA. The chain couples TRDV1 to TRDJ1; 10 nucleotides agree with TRDD3. No J segment appears in TCRdb, so it was assigned here by matching the sequence to germline. Looked up from germline, CDR1 is TSWWSYY and CDR2 is QGS. The junction had 7 bases not matched to a gene; V was cut back by 0 bases and J by 0 bases. CDR3 length: 18 amino acids. The CDR3 here is CALGELSGDTLYTDKLIF. In DNA, the CDR3 is TGTGCTCTTGGGGAACTCTCGGGGGATACGCTCTACACCGATAAACTCATCTTT.

With respect to this clone: For this DNA, TCRdb reports the protein of a much larger clone, which diverges at residue 15, most likely from a read error; the protein presented here is translated directly from the DNA. The chain's CDR3 is CACDTVGSRYTDKLTF. The CDR3 bases are TGTGCCTGTGACACCGTGGGGTCCCGGTACACCGATAAACTCACCTTT. J gene calling gave no result, while the V gene is TRDV2; TRDD3 was called by the table and not checked on the DNA. The CDR3 covers 16 residues. Germline-derived CDR1 and CDR2 are GEAIGNYY and EKD.

This clone has just a few counts. TCRdb pairs this DNA with a much larger clone's protein that differs at residue 11, likely a read error; the protein shown was translated from the DNA. The gene calls are TRDV2 and TRDJ1; D gene ambiguous. TCRdb carries no J gene annotation; the J gene was assigned here by matching the DNA with germline. From germline, CDR1 is GEAIGNYY and CDR2 EKD. V was cut by 2 bases and J by 4 bases, with 19 bases left in between. The CDR3 has 16 amino acids. The CDR3 spells CACDIREKRDIDKLIF. CDR3 bases: TGTGCCTGTGACATTAGGGAAAAAAGGGACATCGATAAACTCATCTTT.

This clone has just a few counts. The amino acid sequence in TCRdb belongs to a much larger clone and departs from this DNA's translation at residue 21, likely a sequencing read error; the sequence shown is translated from the DNA. This sequence joins TRDV2 and TRDJ1; 12 bases are shared with TRDD3. Germline CDR1 GEAIGNYY, CDR2 EKD. This CDR3 has 23 amino acids. The CDR3 here is CACDGAFLLPVLGDTPYTDKPIF. CDR3 in DNA: TGTGCCTGTGACGGGGCCTTCCTACTTCCTGTACTGGGGGATACCCCCTACACCGATAAACCCATCTTT.

To note about this clone: Only one base separates this from a far larger clonotype, so it likely reflects a read error. Other DNA sequences in the sample encode the same CDR3. The chain carries TRDV2 and TRDJ1, with D perhaps TRDD3 (6 bases). Germline loops: CDR1 GEAIGNYY, CDR2 EKD. The CDR3 sequence is 19 residues long. CDR3 nucleotide sequence: TGCGCCTGTGACATCAACTCGACTGGGAGGGCACGGTACACCGATAAACTCATCTTT. It yields the protein CACDINSTGRARYTDKLIF.

This clone was seen a handful of times. TCRdb has a much larger clone's protein, which differs at residue 6 from the translation of this DNA, likely because of a read error; what is shown is the protein translated from the DNA. The V and J genes are TRDV1 and TRDJ1, with D perhaps TRDD3 (5 bases). TCRdb supplies no J gene; here it was assigned by aligning the nucleotide sequence to germline. With 2 bases removed from V and 0 bases from J, the gap between germline ends came to 22 bases. The germline V gene has CDR1 TSWWSYY and CDR2 QGS. CDR3 length: 19 amino acids. This CDR3 is CALGEFLSPRWGYTDKLIF. In DNA, the CDR3 is TGTGCTCTTGGGGAATTTCTCTCACCCCGATGGGGTTACACCGATAAACTCATCTTT.

This clone was picked up a small number of times. A read error likely explains this, since a far larger clone differs by one base. This CDR3 is also generated by other DNA sequences in the sample. The chain uses TRDV2 and TRDJ1; the match to TRDD3 covers 13 bases. The J gene, missing from TCRdb, was assigned here through DNA to germline matching. The germline gives CDR1 GEAIGNYY, CDR2 EKD. The CDR3 runs to 18 residues. V was pared by 3 bases and J by 2 bases, with 11 bases of the junction left unmatched. The CDR3 DNA follows: TGTGCCTGTGACCCAATTACTGGGGGATACGGGAGGACCGATAAACTCATCTTT. It specifies CACDPITGGYGRTDKLIF.

This clone was counted between two and nine times. The V and J genes are TRDV1 and TRDJ2; D unclear. In the absence of a J gene in TCRdb, the DNA was matched to germline to assign it here. Deletions cut 2 bases from V and 6 bases from J, with 10 bases between. The V gene's germline CDR1 is TSWWSYY and CDR2 QGS. This CDR3 has 14 residues. The CDR3 coding sequence is TGTGCTCTTGGGGAAGTAGTTCGGGCAGCACAACTCTTCTTT. Amino acids: CALGEVVRAAQLFF.

In this sample, this clone turned up a few times. TCRdb's entry gives the protein of a much larger clone, which mismatches this DNA's translation at residue 16, likely from a read error; the protein reported here is translated from the DNA. The J segment was not called; the V segment is TRDV2; whether TRDD3, the table's D call, matches the DNA was not checked. The CDR3 covers 18 residues. Germline V CDR1 and CDR2: GEAIGNYY, EKD. The DNA of the CDR3 is TGTGCCTGTGACGCTGTAAGTGCTGGGGGTTTGTACACCGATAAACCCATCTTT. Protein: CACDAVSAGGLYTDKPIF.

This clone was seen only a few times. It is likely a read error: a sequence one base away is far more abundant. The sample carries other DNA sequences with the same CDR3. The chain is built from TRDV1 and TRDJ1; 10 bases agree with TRDD3. The J gene is absent in TCRdb and was assigned here via DNA matching to germline. This CDR3 comprises 18 residues. CDR1 TSWWSYY and CDR2 QGS come from the germline V gene. V trimming: 0 bases; J trimming: 5 bases; junction bases outside the gene matches: 12. The CDR3 DNA reads as TGTGCTCTTGGGGAACTGCCGCTCTACTGGGGGATCGCTGATAAACTCATCTTT. It is translated as CALGELPLYWGIADKLIF.

In the case of this clone: The translation of this DNA and the TCRdb protein of a much larger clone differ at residue 19, probably owing to a read error; the protein shown here is translated from the DNA. The rearrangement uses TRDV2 and TRDJ1, with D possibly matching TRDD2 (9 bases). The CDR3 is 25 residues long. Germline V lookup: CDR1 GEAIGNYY, CDR2 EKD. DNA of the CDR3: TGTGCCTGTGACAACAGGAACACCTTCCTACTATCGTCCCGGCGGGGGATAGAGCGGACCGATAAACTCATCTTC. As protein: CACDNRNTFLLSSRRGIERTDKLIF.

This clone was observed a handful of times. A much larger clone sits a single nucleotide away, making a read error possible. The J gene went uncalled, whereas the V gene is TRDV2; the table's D call TRDD3 went unverified against the DNA. From germline, CDR1 is GEAIGNYY and CDR2 EKD. There are 18 residues in the CDR3. As DNA, the CDR3 is TGTGCCTGTGACACTCTACTTACTGGGGACCTTAACACCGATAAGCTCATCTTT. This encodes CACDTLLTGDLNTDKLIF.

A few counts support this clone. The TCRdb protein, from a much larger clone, departs from this DNA's translation at residue 12, likely by read error; the protein shown derives from the DNA. The V gene is TRAV36/DV7, the J gene TRDJ1, with TRDD3 identical over 7 bases. The J gene is absent in TCRdb and was assigned here via DNA matching to germline. The CDR3 has 18 residues. V gave up 4 bases and J gave up 0 bases; unmatched junction bases: 18. The germline V gene encodes CDR1 VTNFRS and CDR2 LTSSGIE (reference sequence). CDR3 sequence reads: CAVMRPGDKGPHTDKLIF. The CDR3 nucleotides are TGTGCTGTGATGCGTCCCGGGGATAAGGGGCCGCACACCGATAAACTCATCTTT. The full variable domain, with the rest looked up from reference TRAV36/DV7 and TRDJ1, is EDKVVQSPLSLVVHEGDTVTLNCSYEVTNFRSLLWYKQEKKAPTFLFMLTSSGIEKKSGRLSSILDKKELSSILNITATQTGDSAIYLCAVMRPGDKGPHTDKLIFGKGTRVTVEP.

This clone was detected ten times or more. The protein in TCRdb stems from a much larger clone and differs at residue 4 from this DNA's translation, likely a read error; here the protein is translated from the DNA. The CDR3 region is CALRELWGTRYGTDKLIF. The DNA for the CDR3 is TGTGCTCTTAGGGAACTCTGGGGGACCCGTTACGGAACCGATAAACTCATCTTT. V and J are TRDV1 and TRDJ1, with TRDD3 identical over 8 bases. The CDR3 spans 18 residues. From germline, CDR1 is TSWWSYY and CDR2 QGS.

This clone was counted ten times or more. The protein in TCRdb stems from a much larger clone and differs at residue 6 from this DNA's translation, likely a read error; here the protein is translated from the DNA. The J gene is TRDJ1, the V gene TRDV1; D possibly corresponds to TRDD3 (6 bases). The germline V gene encodes CDR1 TSWWSYY and CDR2 QGS. CDR3 size: 17 residues. V was shortened by 5 bases and J by 1 base, with 20 bases between the two germline ends. The CDR3 spells CALGSVRGWGVTDKLIF. The CDR3 DNA follows: TGTGCTCTTGGGTCAGTTCGAGGGTGGGGGGTCACCGATAAACTCATCTTT.

Turning to this clone: A read error is the likely source, as a far larger clone sits one nucleotide away. In the same sample, other DNA sequences code for this CDR3. The chain combines TRDV2 with TRDJ1, with 7 bases matching TRDD3. In the absence of a J gene in TCRdb, the DNA was matched to germline to assign it here. Germline CDR1 and CDR2: GEAIGNYY and EKD. CDR3 length: 16 residues. In DNA form, the CDR3 reads TGTGCCTGTGACACTCTAGGGATACTCCACACCGACAAACTCATCTTT. It yields the protein CACDTLGILHTDKLIF.

Worth noting for this clone: A far bigger clonotype differs at one base, so this is likely a read error. Other DNA sequences in this specimen translate into the identical CDR3. The chain uses TRDV1 and TRDJ1; D may correspond to TRDD2 or TRDD3 (9 bases each). The J gene, absent from TCRdb, was called here by matching the DNA to germline. The V gene's germline CDR1 is TSWWSYY and CDR2 QGS. This CDR3 is 24 amino acids long. The V and J ends lost 3 bases and 0 bases respectively, with 38 bases between them. The CDR3 here is CALGDALPSYQVLGDFGYTDKLIF. The CDR3 bases are TGTGCTCTTGGGGATGCGCTCCCTTCCTACCAGGTACTGGGGGACTTCGGGTACACCGATAAACTCATCTTT.

In regard to this clone: Since a far larger clone is one base different, this is likely a read error. Within the sample, other DNA sequences also encode this same CDR3. The V and J genes are TRDV2 and TRDJ1; 11 bases are shared with TRDD3. The CDR3 covers 14 residues. Germline lookup yields CDR1 GEAIGNYY and CDR2 EKD. The CDR3 nucleotides are TGTGCCTGTGACACAATGGGGGATACGCATAAACTCATCTTC. Residues: CACDTMGDTHKLIF.

This clone has just a few counts. A far larger clone lies a single base away; this is likely a read error. Other DNA variants within this sample encode the same CDR3. The chain joins TRDV1 to TRDJ1; D is possibly TRDD3 (5 bases). The J gene, absent from TCRdb, was called here by matching the DNA to germline. This CDR3 is built from 16 residues. From germline, CDR1 is TSWWSYY and CDR2 QGS. The CDR3 sequence is CALGERTRGWTDKLIF. The CDR3 DNA reads TGCGCTCTTGGGGAACGGACACGTGGATGGACCGATAAACTCATCTTT.

Details on this clone: The translation of this DNA and the TCRdb protein of a much larger clone differ at residue 5, probably owing to a read error; the protein shown here is translated from the DNA. This chain joins TRDV1 and TRDJ3; TRDD3 matches at 10 bases. Here the J gene came from matching the DNA to germline, since TCRdb omits it. This CDR3 is 26 amino acids long. With 2 bases clipped from V and 0 bases from J, the junction kept 25 bases outside the gene matches. Germline-derived CDR1 and CDR2 are TSWWSYY and QGS. DNA for the CDR3: TGTGCTCTTGGGGAAACTAAAGTCCAAAAGGGGGATACGCTTAGGGAGTTCTCCTGGGACACCCGACAGATGTTTTTC. It yields the protein CALGETKVQKGDTLREFSWDTRQMFF.